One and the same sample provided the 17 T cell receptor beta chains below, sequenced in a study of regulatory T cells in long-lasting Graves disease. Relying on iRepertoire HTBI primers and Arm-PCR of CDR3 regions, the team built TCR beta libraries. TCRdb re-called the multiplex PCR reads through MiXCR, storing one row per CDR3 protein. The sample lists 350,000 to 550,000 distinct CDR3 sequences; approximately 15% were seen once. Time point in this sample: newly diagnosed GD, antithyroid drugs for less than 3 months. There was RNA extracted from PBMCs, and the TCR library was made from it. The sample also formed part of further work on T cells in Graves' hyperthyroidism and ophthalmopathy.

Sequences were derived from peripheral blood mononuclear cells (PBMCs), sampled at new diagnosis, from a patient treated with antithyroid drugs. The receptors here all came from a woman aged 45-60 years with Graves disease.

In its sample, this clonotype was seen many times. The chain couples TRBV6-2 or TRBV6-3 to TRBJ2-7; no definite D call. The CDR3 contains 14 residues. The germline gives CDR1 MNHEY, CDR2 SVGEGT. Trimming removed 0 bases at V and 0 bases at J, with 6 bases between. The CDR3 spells CASSYSASSYEQYF. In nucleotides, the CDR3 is TGTGCCAGCAGTTACTCGGCCAGCTCCTACGAGCAGTACTTC.

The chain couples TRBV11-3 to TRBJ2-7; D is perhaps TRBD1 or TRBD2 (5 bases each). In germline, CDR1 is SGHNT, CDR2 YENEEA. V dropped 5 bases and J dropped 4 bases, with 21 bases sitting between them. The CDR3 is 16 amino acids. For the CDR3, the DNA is TGTGCCAGCAGCCCGACGACGGGACCAAACACTTACGAGCAGTACTTC. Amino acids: CASSPTTGPNTYEQYF.

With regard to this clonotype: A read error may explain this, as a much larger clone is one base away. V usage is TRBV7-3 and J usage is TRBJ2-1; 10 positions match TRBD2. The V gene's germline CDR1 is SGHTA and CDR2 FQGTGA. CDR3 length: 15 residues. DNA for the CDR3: TGTGCCATCAGCCTCCTAGCGGGAGAGGGGGGTGAGCAGTTCTTC. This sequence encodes CAISLLAGEGGEQFF. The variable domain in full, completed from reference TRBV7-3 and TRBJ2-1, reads GAGVSQTPSNKVTEKGKYVELRCDPISGHTALYWYRQSLGQGPEFLIYFQGTGAADDSGLPNDRFFAVRPEGSVSTLKIQRTERGDSAVYLCAISLLAGEGGEQFFGPGTRLTVL.

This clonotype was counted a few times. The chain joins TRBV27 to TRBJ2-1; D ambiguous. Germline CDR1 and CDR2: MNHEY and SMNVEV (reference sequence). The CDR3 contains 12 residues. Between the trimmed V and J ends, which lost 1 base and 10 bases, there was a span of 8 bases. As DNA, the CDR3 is TGTGCCAGCAGTTTATTAGGCCAAGAGCAGTTCTTC. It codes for CASSLLGQEQFF.

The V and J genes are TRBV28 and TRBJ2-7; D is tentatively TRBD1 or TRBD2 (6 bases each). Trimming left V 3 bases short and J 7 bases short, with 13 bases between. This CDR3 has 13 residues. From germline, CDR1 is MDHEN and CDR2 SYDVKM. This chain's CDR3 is CASSLSGDWEQYF. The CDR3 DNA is TGTGCCAGCAGTTTGTCAGGGGACTGGGAGCAGTACTTC.

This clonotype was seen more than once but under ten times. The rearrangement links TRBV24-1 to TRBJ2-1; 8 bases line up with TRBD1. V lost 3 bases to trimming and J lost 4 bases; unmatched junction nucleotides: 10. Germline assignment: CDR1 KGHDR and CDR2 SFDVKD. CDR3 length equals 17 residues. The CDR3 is CATSDVTGTGGYNEQFF. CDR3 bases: TGTGCCACCAGTGATGTAACCGGGACAGGTGGATACAATGAGCAGTTCTTC.

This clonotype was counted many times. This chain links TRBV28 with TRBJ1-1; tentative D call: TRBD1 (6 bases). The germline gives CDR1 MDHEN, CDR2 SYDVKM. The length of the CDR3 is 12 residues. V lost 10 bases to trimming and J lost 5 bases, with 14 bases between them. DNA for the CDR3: TGTGCCACCGGCGGAGGGGGTACTGAAGCTTTCTTT. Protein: CATGGGGTEAFF.

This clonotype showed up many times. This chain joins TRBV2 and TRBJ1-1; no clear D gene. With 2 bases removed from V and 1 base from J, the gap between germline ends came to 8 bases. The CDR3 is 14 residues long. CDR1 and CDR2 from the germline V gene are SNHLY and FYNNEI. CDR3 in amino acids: CASSEIPGNTEAFF. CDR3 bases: TGTGCCAGCAGTGAAATCCCAGGGAACACTGAAGCTTTCTTT.

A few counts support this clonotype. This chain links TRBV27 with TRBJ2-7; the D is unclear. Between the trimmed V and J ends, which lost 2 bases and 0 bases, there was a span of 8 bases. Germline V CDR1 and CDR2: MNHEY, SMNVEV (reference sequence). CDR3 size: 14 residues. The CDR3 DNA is TGTGCCAGCAGTTTACGGTTTGGCTCCTACGAGCAGTACTTC. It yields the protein CASSLRFGSYEQYF.

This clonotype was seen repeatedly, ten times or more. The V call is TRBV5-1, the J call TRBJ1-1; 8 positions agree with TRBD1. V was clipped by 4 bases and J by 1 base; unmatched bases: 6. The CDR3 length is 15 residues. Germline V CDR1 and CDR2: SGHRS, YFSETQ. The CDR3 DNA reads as TGCGCCAGCAGCCTCCGACAGGGGCCGAACACTGAAGCTTTCTTT. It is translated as CASSLRQGPNTEAFF.

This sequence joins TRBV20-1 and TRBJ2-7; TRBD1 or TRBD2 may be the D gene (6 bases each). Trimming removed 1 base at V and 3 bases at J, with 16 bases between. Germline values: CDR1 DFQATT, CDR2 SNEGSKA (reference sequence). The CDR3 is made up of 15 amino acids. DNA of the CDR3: TGCAGTGCTAGAGGCAATTTTGGAGGGGGCTACGAGCAGTACTTC. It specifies CSARGNFGGGYEQYF.

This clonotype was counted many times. The CDR3 loop reads CASSFPQGWNGYTF. In DNA form, the CDR3 reads TGTGCCAGCAGCTTCCCGCAGGGGTGGAATGGCTACACCTTC. The chain is built from TRBV28 and TRBJ1-2; possible D gene TRBD1, 6 bases. The CDR3 runs to 14 residues. V was trimmed by 6 bases and J by 6 bases, leaving 17 bases between them. Germline values: CDR1 MDHEN, CDR2 SYDVKM.

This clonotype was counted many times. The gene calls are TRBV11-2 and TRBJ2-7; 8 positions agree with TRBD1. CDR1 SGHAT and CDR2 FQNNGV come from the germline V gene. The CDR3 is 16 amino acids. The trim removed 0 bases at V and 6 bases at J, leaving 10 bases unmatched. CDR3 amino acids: CASSLDNSGTGSEQYF. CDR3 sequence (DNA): TGTGCCAGCAGCTTAGATAATAGTGGGACAGGATCCGAGCAGTACTTC.

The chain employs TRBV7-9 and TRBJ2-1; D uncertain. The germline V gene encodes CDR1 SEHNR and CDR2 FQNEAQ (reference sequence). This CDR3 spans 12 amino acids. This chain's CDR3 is CVLWSSYNEQFF. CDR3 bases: TGTGTATTGTGGAGTAGTTACAATGAGCAGTTCTTC.

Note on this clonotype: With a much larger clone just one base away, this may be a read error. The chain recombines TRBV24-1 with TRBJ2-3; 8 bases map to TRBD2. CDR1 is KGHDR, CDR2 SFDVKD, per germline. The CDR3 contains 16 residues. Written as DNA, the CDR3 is TGTGCCACCATTGATTCCGTAAGCGGGAGCCGAGATACGCAGTATTTT. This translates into CATIDSVSGSRDTQYF.

The CDR3 sequence is CASSEYRGTSGFSNTGELFF. The CDR3 nucleotides are TGTGCCAGCAGTGAATACAGGGGGACTAGCGGGTTTTCGAACACCGGGGAGCTGTTTTTT. The chain employs TRBV12-3 or TRBV12-4 and TRBJ2-2; 12 bases fit TRBD2. V shed 5 bases and J 0 bases; nucleotides not matched to a gene: 13. This CDR3 has 20 amino acids.

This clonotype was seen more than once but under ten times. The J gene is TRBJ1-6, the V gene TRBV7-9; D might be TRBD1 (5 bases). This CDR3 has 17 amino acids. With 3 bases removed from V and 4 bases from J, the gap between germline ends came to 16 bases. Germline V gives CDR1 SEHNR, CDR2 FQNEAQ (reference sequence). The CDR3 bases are TGTGCCAGCAGCTTCCTCCGCGACAGTGGTTATAATTCACCCCTCCACTTT. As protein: CASSFLRDSGYNSPLHF.